This T cell receptor (beta chain) emerged from a study of cytomegalovirus exposure and HLA in healthy donors. Study information: Of 300 to 500 genotyped donors, roughly 80% grouped in the Caucasian-associated ancestry cluster.

Vbeta (60) and Jbeta (13) primers were used in the PCR. Profiled with immunoSEQ multiplex PCR; TCRdb holds only in-frame clones, not every one. The sample contains about 170,000 clones, about 79% of which appear only once. This clone was observed a handful of times. Each donor's status was that of a healthy bone marrow donor. This receptor was taken from a middle-aged man in good health and CMV-seropositive. What was sequenced was PBMCs.

In DNA form, the CDR3 reads TGTGCCAGCAGCTCCAGACTAGCGGACCAGGGGGATACGCAGTATTTT. Amino acids: CASSSRLADQGDTQYF. This rearrangement joins TRBV13 to TRBJ2-3, with 9 nucleotides matching TRBD2. The CDR3 is made up of 16 amino acids. Unmatched junction bases numbered 11, after V lost 4 bases and J lost 6 bases. CDR1 is PRHDT, CDR2 FYEKMQ, per germline (reference sequence).